The count of the clone carrying this T cell receptor (beta chain) is one. The CDR3 runs to 16 residues. Germline lookup yields CDR1 SNHLY and CDR2 FYNNEI. V lost 4 bases, J lost 0 bases, and 5 bases stayed unmatched. This sample is drawn from a study of blood T cell repertoires in COVID-19. Sequencing was performed with immunoSEQ multiplex PCR; in TCRdb, only in-frame clones are kept and a portion is missing. The table has nearly 350,000 clones, about nine tenths seen once. The receptor was derived from a woman aged 70 to 79 with COVID-19, enrolled during active disease. The chain uses TRBV2 and TRBJ2-3; 9 nucleotides agree with TRBD2. Material for sequencing was peripheral blood. The DNA for the CDR3 is TGTGCCAGCAGTGTTGTAGCGGGGGCCAGCACAGATACGCAGTATTTT. Protein: CASSVVAGASTDTQYF.